The next 30 T cell receptor beta chains were all read from a single sample in a study of control samples from healthy donors and cancer patients. The method was immunoSEQ multiplex PCR; TCRdb's version includes in-frame clones alone and lacks a portion of them. The data hold 130,000 or so clones, with around 87% observed a single time. Sequencing was carried out using blood. The receptors derive from a man between 60 and 70 years old in good health.

The chain uses TRBV7-3 and TRBJ2-3, with TRBD2 matching 7 bases. Germline lookup yields CDR1 SGHTA and CDR2 FQGTGA. The CDR3 runs to 13 residues. The V and J ends lost 3 bases and 4 bases, in that order; junction bases with no gene match: 1. The CDR3 loop is CASSFGGADTQYF. CDR3 bases: TGTGCCAGCAGCTTTGGGGGGGCAGATACGCAGTATTTT.

This chain links TRBV6-5 with TRBJ1-2, with TRBD1 matching over 7 bases. The V gene end was trimmed by 7 bases and the J gene end by 4 bases; junction bases not matched to a gene: 3. Per the germline V gene, CDR1 is MNHEY and CDR2 is SVGAGI. The CDR3 consists of 12 residues. The CDR3 region is CASKQGIYGYTF. The CDR3 DNA sequence: TGTGCCAGCAAACAGGGGATCTATGGCTACACCTTC.

CDR3 coding DNA: TGTGCCAGCAGCGAGAGCGGGGGGGCCGCAGATACGCAGTATTTT. Translation gives CASSESGGAADTQYF. The chain has TRBV7-2 and TRBJ2-3, with TRBD2 matching over 10 bases. The germline gives CDR1 SGHTA, CDR2 FQGNSA. There are 15 residues in the CDR3. After removal of 5 bases from V and 4 bases from J, the junction contained 6 bases not matched to a gene.

This clone was detected a few times. This chain's CDR3 is CASSFSSEQFF. The CDR3 DNA sequence: TGTGCCAGCAGCTTTTCAAGTGAGCAGTTCTTC. The chain is built from TRBV7-2 and TRBJ2-1; D gene uncertain. Germline V gene lookup returns CDR1 SGHTA and CDR2 FQGNSA. With 3 bases removed from V and 9 bases from J, the gap between germline ends came to 6 bases. CDR3 length equals 11 residues.

The rearrangement joins TRBV6-5 to TRBJ1-3; D possibly corresponds to TRBD1 (5 bases). V gave up 6 bases and J gave up 4 bases, with 13 bases separating them. Germline-derived CDR1 and CDR2 are MNHEY and SVGAGI. The CDR3 has 14 amino acids. As DNA, the CDR3 is TGTGCCAGCAGACCCCGGGACGGCGGAAACACCATATATTTT. Translating it yields CASRPRDGGNTIYF.

The gene calls are TRBV5-4 and TRBJ2-1, with a possible D match to TRBD1 (6 bases). The CDR3 is 13 amino acids. Germline CDR1 is SGHNT and CDR2 is YYREEE (reference sequence). V lost 4 bases and J 4 bases, leaving 9 bases between the germline ends. The CDR3, as DNA: TGTGCCAGCAGCCCAGGGGAGTACAATGAGCAGTTCTTC. It specifies CASSPGEYNEQFF.

This clone was seen just once. This sequence joins TRBV9 and TRBJ1-2; TRBD1 aligns across 9 bases. CDR1 and CDR2 from the germline V gene are SGDLS and YYNGEE. After removal of 4 bases from V and 8 bases from J, the junction contained 15 bases not matched to a gene. This CDR3 region has 16 residues. The CDR3, as DNA: TGTGCCAGCAGCCCCGCCCCGGGACAGGGCCAAGGGGGCTACACCTTC. Protein sequence: CASSPAPGQGQGGYTF.

The V call is TRBV7-8, the J call TRBJ2-3; 11 bases are a match to TRBD2. CDR1 SGHVS and CDR2 FQNEAQ come from the germline V gene. This CDR3 is built from 16 residues. The V gene end was trimmed by 2 bases and the J gene end by 5 bases; junction bases not matched to a gene: 6. The CDR3 DNA is TGTGCCAGCAGCTTACGTAGCGGGGGGGCCTTAGATACGCAGTATTTT. Amino acids: CASSLRSGGALDTQYF.

This clone showed up just once. The V gene is TRBV13, the J gene TRBJ1-1; D is possibly TRBD1 (5 bases). The V end was cut by 4 bases, the J end by 11 bases, with 14 bases between. This CDR3 contains 12 residues. In germline, CDR1 is PRHDT, CDR2 FYEKMQ (reference sequence). The CDR3 loop reads CASSYKAGGAFF. In nucleotides, the CDR3 is TGTGCCAGCAGCTACAAAGCTGGGGGGGCTTTCTTT.

This clone was counted a single time. The chain links TRBV6-6 to TRBJ2-3; 11 nucleotides match TRBD1. The germline V gene has CDR1 MNHNY and CDR2 SVGAGI (reference sequence). V shed 5 bases, J shed 6 bases, and the junction held 13 bases outside the gene matches. The CDR3 has 17 amino acids. In DNA, the CDR3 is TGTGCCAGCAGTCGAAAACACCGGGACAGGGGGATGGATACGCAGTATTTT. The encoded protein is CASSRKHRDRGMDTQYF.

The chain joins TRBV30 to TRBJ1-2; no definite D call. Germline V gene lookup returns CDR1 GTSNPN and CDR2 SVGIG (reference sequence). Trimming shortened V by 0 bases and J by 7 bases, and 15 bases separated the two germline ends. This CDR3 has 14 amino acids. The CDR3 region has the DNA TGTGCCTGGAGTGTAATAGGATTACCCTCTGGCTACACCTTC. Translating it yields CAWSVIGLPSGYTF.

V and J are TRBV5-4 and TRBJ2-1; 9 positions match TRBD1. V shed 5 bases, J shed 7 bases, and the junction held 10 bases outside the gene matches. Germline CDR1 and CDR2: SGHNT and YYREEE (reference sequence). The CDR3 extends over 15 amino acids. The CDR3 is CASRLDRGSENEQFF. For the CDR3, the DNA is TGTGCCAGCAGACTCGACAGGGGGTCGGAAAATGAGCAGTTCTTC.

This clone occurred once. This rearrangement joins TRBV28 to TRBJ1-2; D gene ambiguous. Trimming cost V 6 bases and J 0 bases, with 14 bases left between them. The CDR3 length is 15 residues. The germline V gene has CDR1 MDHEN and CDR2 SYDVKM. The CDR3 DNA reads as TGTGCCAGCAGACCCCCGGTTTCGTCTAACTATGGCTACACCTTC. Protein sequence: CASRPPVSSNYGYTF.

The chain recombines TRBV7-9 with TRBJ1-5; TRBD1 agrees at 8 bases. The CDR3 is 15 residues long. The ends lost 5 bases at V and 0 bases at J; junction bases unmatched: 3. CDR1 is SEHNR, CDR2 FQNEAQ, per germline (reference sequence). CDR3 coding DNA: TGTGCCAGCAGCATGGGACAGGTTAGCAATCAGCCCCAGCATTTT. Its translation: CASSMGQVSNQPQHF.

The chain employs TRBV7-2 and TRBJ2-2; D gene uncertain. The CDR3 is 16 amino acids. The V gene lost 5 bases and the J gene lost 0 bases, with 13 bases spanning the gap. Germline CDR1 reads SGHTA; CDR2 reads FQGNSA. CDR3 in DNA: TGTGCCAGCAGCCCCATGGTTACGACGAACACCGGGGAGCTGTTTTTT. This gives the protein CASSPMVTTNTGELFF.

The chain has TRBV6-6 and TRBJ2-7; 7 bases agree with TRBD1. This CDR3 is built from 16 residues. The germline gives CDR1 MNHNY, CDR2 SVGAGI (reference sequence). J lost 5 bases, V lost 0 bases, and 10 bases had no gene match. DNA for the CDR3: TGTGCCAGCAGTTACTCGGGACAGTCCGGCGGTGACGAGCAGTACTTC. It is translated as CASSYSGQSGGDEQYF.

With respect to this clone: The sample carries other DNA sequences with the same CDR3. This rearrangement joins TRBV27 to TRBJ1-1, with 7 nucleotides matching TRBD1. V gave up 3 bases and J gave up 1 base; unmatched junction bases: 2. The germline gives CDR1 MNHEY, CDR2 SMNVEV (reference sequence). The CDR3 contains 14 residues. CDR3: CASSFQGGNTEAFF. The CDR3 DNA follows: TGTGCCAGCAGTTTCCAGGGGGGGAACACTGAAGCTTTCTTT.

A remark on this clone: Other DNA sequences in the same sample also yield this CDR3. The V call is TRBV28, the J call TRBJ1-5; unclear D gene. From germline, CDR1 is MDHEN and CDR2 SYDVKM. The V end lost 3 bases, the J end lost 0 bases, and 6 bases lay between the germline ends. The CDR3 sequence is 14 residues long. CDR3 protein: CASSFGPSNQPQHF. Written as DNA, the CDR3 is TGTGCCAGCAGTTTTGGGCCTAGCAATCAGCCCCAGCATTTT. The whole variable domain, remainder taken from reference TRBV28 and TRBJ1-5, is DVKVTQSSRYLVKRTGEKVFLECVQDMDHENMFWYRQDPGLGLRLIYFSYDVKMKEKGDIPEGYSVSREKKERFSLILESASTNQTSMYLCASSFGPSNQPQHFGDGTRLSIL.

The J gene is TRBJ1-1, the V gene TRBV19; D unresolved. The CDR3 consists of 14 residues. Germline assignment: CDR1 LNHDA and CDR2 SQIVND (reference sequence). V lost 3 bases, J lost 0 bases, and 8 bases lay in between. In DNA, the CDR3 is TGTGCCAGTAGTATTCCACGAATGAACACTGAAGCTTTCTTT. This gives the protein CASSIPRMNTEAFF.

This clone was found a few times. The rearrangement links TRBV29-1 to TRBJ2-7; 11 bases match TRBD1. The CDR3 has 13 amino acids. J gave up 6 bases and V 7 bases, and 8 bases lay outside the gene matches. Germline CDR1 is SQVTM and CDR2 is ANQGSEA. CDR3 bases: TGCAGCGCGACTAGGACAGGGGGCGGCGAGCAGTACTTC. It codes for CSATRTGGGEQYF.

The chain has TRBV7-9 and TRBJ2-4; 10 nucleotides line up with TRBD2. The V gene's germline CDR1 is SEHNR and CDR2 FQNEAQ (reference sequence). The CDR3 covers 19 residues. With V trimmed by 5 bases and J by 0 bases, 13 bases remained unmatched. The DNA of the CDR3 is TGTGCCAGCAGCCTATTAGCGGGGGGTTCAGAAATAGCCAAAAACATTCAGTACTTC. It encodes CASSLLAGGSEIAKNIQYF.

This clone was seen just once. The chain is built from TRBV28 and TRBJ2-5; unclear D gene. Trimming removed 5 bases from V and 1 base from J, with 11 bases in between. Germline V gene lookup returns CDR1 MDHEN and CDR2 SYDVKM. This CDR3 is 14 amino acids long. Here the CDR3 DNA reads TGTGCCAGCAGTACACGGGTCTCCCAAGAGACCCAGTACTTC. It codes for CASSTRVSQETQYF.

This chain connects TRBV6-5 to TRBJ2-3; the D is unclear. V was cut by 4 bases and J by 4 bases, with 9 bases left in between. This CDR3 has 13 amino acids. CDR1 and CDR2 from the germline V gene are MNHEY and SVGAGI. CDR3 loop: CASSLNLADTQYF. The CDR3 bases are TGTGCCAGCAGTTTAAATCTTGCAGATACGCAGTATTTT.

The V call is TRBV11-2, the J call TRBJ1-1; D is ambiguous. The CDR3 sequence is 16 residues long. V was clipped by 0 bases and J by 0 bases, with 11 bases between them. Germline V gene data show CDR1 as SGHAT and CDR2 as FQNNGV. CDR3 DNA sequence: TGTGCCAGCAGCTTAGATTGGGCGGCTATGAACACTGAAGCTTTCTTT. Translated: CASSLDWAAMNTEAFF.

The chain uses TRBV6-5 and TRBJ1-1; D may be TRBD1 (6 bases). The length of the CDR3 is 14 residues. Germline V CDR1 and CDR2: MNHEY, SVGAGI. The V and J ends lost 7 bases and 6 bases respectively, with 18 bases between them. The CDR3 DNA is TGTGCCAGCACTACCTCTAGGGGGACCGCTGAAGCTTTCTTT. Protein sequence: CASTTSRGTAEAFF.

The V gene is TRBV9, the J gene TRBJ1-3; D possibly corresponds to TRBD1 (6 bases). The V gene lost 4 bases and the J gene lost 8 bases, with 7 bases spanning the gap. The germline V gene encodes CDR1 SGDLS and CDR2 YYNGEE. This CDR3 comprises 11 residues. This chain's CDR3 is CASSPGDTIYF. DNA for the CDR3: TGTGCCAGCAGCCCAGGGGACACCATATATTTT.

The chain combines TRBV9 with TRBJ1-5; D is unclear. In germline, CDR1 is SGDLS, CDR2 YYNGEE. The length of the CDR3 is 14 residues. Trimming left V 0 bases short and J 6 bases short, with 10 bases between. In DNA, the CDR3 is TGTGCCAGCAGCGTAGTCCCGGAGGGTCAGCCCCAGCATTTT. Translation: CASSVVPEGQPQHF.

V and J are TRBV28 and TRBJ2-1, with no clear D. The V end was cut by 8 bases, the J end by 1 base, with 0 bases between. This CDR3 has 10 residues. The germline gives CDR1 MDHEN, CDR2 SYDVKM. Here the CDR3 reads CASSYNEQFF. The CDR3 DNA reads as TGTGCCAGCTCCTACAATGAGCAGTTCTTC.

This clone showed up just a few times. The chain recombines TRBV7-9 with TRBJ1-5; the D gene is possibly TRBD1 (5 bases). With 2 bases removed from V and 1 base from J, the gap between germline ends came to 9 bases. The CDR3 is made up of 15 amino acids. Germline V CDR1 and CDR2: SEHNR, FQNEAQ (reference sequence). CDR3 sequence: CASSLSRDSNQPQHF. In DNA form, the CDR3 reads TGTGCCAGCAGCTTAAGCCGGGACAGCAATCAGCCCCAGCATTTT.

The V and J genes are TRBV6-5 and TRBJ1-2, with D possibly matching TRBD1 (6 bases). Germline values: CDR1 MNHEY, CDR2 SVGAGI. V dropped 6 bases and J dropped 6 bases, with 20 bases sitting between them. The CDR3 is 15 amino acids. This CDR3 is CASSQYRVVWDGYTF. The DNA of the CDR3 is TGTGCCAGCAGCCAGTACAGGGTGGTATGGGATGGCTACACCTTC.